The 3 T cell receptor beta chains in this list originate from one sample, sequenced in a study of cytomegalovirus exposure and HLA in healthy donors. Libraries were prepared by immunoSEQ multiplex PCR; TCRdb keeps only in-frame clonotypes and omits some of them. The sample comprises 70,000 or so clones, around 94% of which are singletons, and about 1.9% rests with the top ten. The source material was PBMCs. The origin of the receptors is a woman in her late teens or twenties in good health and CMV-seropositive.

The V call is TRBV30, the J call TRBJ2-7; 8 bases align to TRBD1. J was trimmed by 9 bases and V by 1 base; bases with no gene match: 14. The germline CDR1 and CDR2 sequences are GTSNPN and SVGIG (reference sequence). The CDR3 sequence is 15 residues long. CDR3 DNA sequence: TGTGCCTGGAGTGCCGGGACAGGAGGTTCCGAAAGGCAGTACTTC. It translates to CAWSAGTGGSERQYF.

V is TRBV5-4 and J is TRBJ1-1, with TRBD1 as a possible D gene (6 bases). The V gene lost 3 bases and the J gene lost 2 bases, with 11 bases spanning the gap. Germline V gives CDR1 SGHNT, CDR2 YYREEE (reference sequence). CDR3 length: 14 amino acids. This chain's CDR3 is CASSSPGVNTEAFF. The DNA of the CDR3 is TGTGCCAGCAGCTCTCCAGGGGTAAACACTGAAGCTTTCTTT.

The chain employs TRBV30 and TRBJ2-7, with 8 bases aligning to TRBD1. CDR1 and CDR2 from the germline V gene are GTSNPN and SVGIG (reference sequence). The CDR3 has 13 residues. J gave up 2 bases and V 3 bases, and 3 bases lay outside the gene matches. This CDR3 reads CAWRDRETYEQYF. The CDR3 bases are TGTGCCTGGAGGGACAGGGAAACCTACGAGCAGTACTTC.